Listed here is a single TCR beta chain. In the authors' methods: How many nucleated cells were present was estimated from reference gene primer amplification. Repertoires were generated with immunoSEQ multiplex PCR, while TCRdb's copy carries only in-frame clones and drops some. V and J calls plus clone size are reproduced from that table; the DNA served to infer D and trimming. The profile shows 81,000 or so clones, about 88% of them singletons. CDR3 length: 13 residues. V was pared by 4 bases and J by 9 bases, with 8 bases of the junction left unmatched. Germline V gene sequence: CDR1 KGHSH, CDR2 LQKENI. The record originates from a study of blood T cell repertoires in COVID-19. In the study overall: There were acute and convalescent COVID-19 samples, and they came from the United States, Italy and Spain. Nucleic acid was either cDNA or gDNA, and it came from T cells, B-cell-depleted T cells, or PBMCs.

The rearrangement uses TRBV18 and TRBJ2-7; the match to TRBD2 covers 8 bases. Source material: peripheral blood. The TCR was taken from a man aged 65 to 85 with active or convalescent COVID-19. CDR3 sequence (DNA): TGTGCCAGCTCACAAGGTGGACTAGCCCGGCAGTACTTC. Translating it yields CASSQGGLARQYF.